This section outlines one T cell receptor (beta chain) sequence together with its context. The antigen is undetermined. Semi-nested PCR with Nested Universal Primer A followed constant-region reverse priming of full-length variable regions. TCRdb re-called the 5' RACE reads with MiXCR, one entry per CDR3 protein. The table has 7,000 or so distinct CDR3 sequences, approximately 73% seen once; the top ten hold roughly 4.5%. The V segment lost 3 bases and the J segment 3 bases; nucleotides outside the gene matches: 4. CDR3 size: 15 residues. Findings and limits, study-wide: Larger-cohort validation covered only one TCR beta V-J rearrangement. Tumor memory CD4+ T cell TCR gene usage was found to cluster with blood and lymph node memory CD4+ cells and with lymph node naive CD4+ cells.

The sorted Tregs were CD4+CD25+CD127-/low cells. This chain connects TRBV12-3 or TRBV12-4 to TRBJ2-3; 9 nucleotides agree with TRBD2. This sequence was found in a female donor with breast cancer. Input material: tumor-infiltrating Tregs sorted from the breast tumor. DNA of the CDR3: TGTGCCAGCAGTTTCACTAGCGGGTTTACAGATACGCAGTATTTT. Translated: CASSFTSGFTDTQYF.